Listed below are T cell receptor beta chains from one sample, sequenced in a study of OX40 agonist ivuxolimab in advanced cancers. Generated by immunoSEQ multiplex PCR, the TCRdb table keeps only in-frame clones and is missing some. Of under 45,000 clones listed, around four fifths were seen once; the top ten hold just under 40%. The sequencing here drew on CD4+ or CD8+ T cells sorted from blood, taken in a trial of the OX40 agonist ivuxolimab. Source of these receptors: an adult with an advanced solid tumor such as melanoma, head and neck, liver or kidney cancer. Each CDR3 is given with its conserved first and last residue. D genes are given only for firm matches. Rows give clone size only sometimes, using once, few, many, or a class for an expanded clone.

size | J | D | V | CDR3 | DNA
. | TRBJ2-1 | . | TRBV7-3 | CASSEGGLSNEQFF | TGTGCCAGCAGCGAAGGAGGGCTGTCTAACGAGCAGTTCTTC
. | TRBJ1-1 | . | TRBV5-1 | CASSLAPSGMNTEAFF | TGCGCCAGCAGCTTGGCCCCCTCGGGAATGAACACTGAAGCTTTCTTT
. | TRBJ2-7 | TRBD2 | TRBV7-9 | CASSLGAGVEQYF | TGTGCCAGCAGCTTAGGGGCGGGGGTCGAGCAGTACTTC
. | TRBJ2-7 | TRBD1 | TRBV15 | CATSRVPGQGYEQYF | TGTGCCACCAGCAGAGTTCCGGGACAGGGGTACGAGCAGTACTTC
. | TRBJ1-2 | . | TRBV9 | CASSVATEGGQGYGYTF | TGTGCCAGCAGCGTAGCCACCGAGGGGGGGCAGGGCTATGGCTACACCTTC
. | TRBJ2-7 | . | TRBV6-5 | CASSYRLNYEQYF | TGTGCCAGCAGTTACAGACTGAACTACGAGCAGTACTTC
once | TRBJ2-7 | TRBD1 | TRBV2 | CASTIDRGAYEQYF | TGTGCCAGCACTATAGACAGGGGCGCCTACGAGCAGTACTTC
. | TRBJ1-2 | . | TRBV6-5 | CASSYGRHYGYTF | TGTGCCAGCAGTTACGGTCGGCACTATGGCTACACCTTC
. | TRBJ2-2 | TRBD2 | TRBV7-7 | CASSLGKGLAAGELFF | TGTGCTAGCAGCTTAGGGAAGGGACTAGCGGCCGGGGAGCTGTTTTTT
. | TRBJ1-1 | . | TRBV27 | CATSPRGLTEAFF | TGTGCCACCTCCCCTAGAGGACTCACTGAAGCTTTCTTT
. | TRBJ2-7 | TRBD2 | TRBV2 | CASSKTSGISYEQYF | TGTGCCAGCAGTAAGACTAGCGGGATCTCCTACGAGCAGTACTTC
. | TRBJ1-6 | . | TRBV4-1 | CASSQGVGRVSPLHF | TGCGCCAGCAGCCAAGGGGTTGGTCGGGTATCGCCCCTCCACTTT
. | TRBJ2-7 | . | TRBV6-6 | CATGGTQVTYEQYF | TGTGCCACCGGGGGCACCCAAGTTACCTACGAGCAGTACTTC
. | TRBJ1-4 | . | TRBV28 | CASSPHATNEKLFF | TGTGCCAGCAGTCCACACGCGACCAATGAAAAACTGTTTTTT
. | TRBJ2-1 | . | TRBV15 | CATSRGDSYNEQFF | TGTGCCACCAGCAGAGGGGACTCCTACAATGAGCAGTTCTTC
. | TRBJ1-3 | TRBD1 | TRBV10-2 | CASRTPGQTGNTIYF | TGCGCCAGCAGAACTCCGGGACAGACTGGAAACACCATATATTTT
. | TRBJ2-5 | . | TRBV2 | CASELIQETQYF | TGTGCCAGCGAACTAATCCAAGAGACCCAGTACTTC
. | TRBJ2-7 | TRBD2 | TRBV7-8 | CASSLTSGTFSYEQYF | TGTGCCAGCAGCTTGACTAGCGGGACTTTCTCCTACGAGCAGTACTTC
. | TRBJ2-5 | . | TRBV7-6 | CASSFGHFDQQYF | TGTGCCAGCAGCTTTGGGCATTTCGACCAGCAGTACTTC
. | TRBJ1-3 | . | TRBV29-1 | CSVAISGNTIYF | TGCAGCGTTGCTATCTCTGGAAACACCATATATTTT
few | TRBJ2-7 | . | TRBV28 | CASSFSSYEQYF | TGTGCCAGCAGTTTCTCCAGCTACGAGCAGTACTTC
. | TRBJ1-4 | . | TRBV5-1 | CASSLAPQEATNEKLFF | TGCGCCAGCAGCTTGGCCCCTCAGGAGGCAACTAATGAAAAACTGTTTTTT
large | TRBJ2-2 | . | TRBV7-3 | CASSPDGPTGATGELFF | TGTGCCAGCAGCCCGGACGGGCCTACTGGAGCCACCGGGGAGCTGTTTTTT
. | TRBJ2-1 | TRBD2 | TRBV2 | CASSATSGRSNEQFF | TGTGCCAGCAGTGCCACTAGCGGGAGGAGCAATGAGCAGTTCTTC
once | TRBJ2-2 | . | TRBV19 | CASSTPTGRPSNTGELFF | TGTGCCAGTAGTACCCCTACAGGGCGCCCATCGAACACCGGGGAGCTGTTTTTT
. | TRBJ1-1 | . | TRBV5-5 | CASSSYGPVPEAFF | TGTGCCAGCAGCTCCTATGGGCCGGTTCCTGAAGCTTTCTTT
. | TRBJ2-3 | . | TRBV5-1 | CASSLDTSTDTQYF | TGCGCCAGCAGCCTGGACACTAGCACAGATACGCAGTATTTT
. | TRBJ2-7 | . | TRBV28 | CASRLAGLEQYF | TGTGCCAGCAGGCTAGCCGGTTTAGAGCAGTACTTC
. | TRBJ2-2 | . | TRBV7-2 | CASSPSPDSLNTGELFF | TGTGCCAGCAGCCCAAGTCCGGACTCTCTAAACACCGGGGAGCTGTTTTTT
. | TRBJ2-5 | . | TRBV28 | CASSLTDHETQYF | TGTGCCAGCAGCCTGACAGATCATGAGACCCAGTACTTC
. | TRBJ2-1 | TRBD1 | TRBV5-1 | CASSFDRGQINEQFF | TGCGCCAGCAGCTTCGACAGGGGGCAAATCAATGAGCAGTTCTTC
. | TRBJ1-4 | . | TRBV5-4 | CASSPTGLQGDKLFF | TGTGCCAGCAGCCCAACTGGACTACAGGGCGATAAACTGTTTTTT
. | TRBJ1-2 | . | TRBV7-9 | CASDIGRGSYGYTF | TGTGCCAGCGACATCGGTCGAGGTAGCTATGGCTACACCTTC
few | TRBJ1-6 | TRBD1 | TRBV11-2 | CASGQGQGHSPLHF | TGTGCCAGCGGGCAAGGACAGGGTCATTCACCCCTCCACTTT
few | TRBJ1-5 | . | TRBV4-1 | CASSKGGVNQPQHF | TGCGCCAGCTCTAAAGGAGGGGTTAATCAGCCCCAGCATTTT
. | TRBJ2-7 | . | TRBV7-2 | CASSPGWGVEQYF | TGTGCCAGCAGCCCCGGGTGGGGGGTTGAGCAGTACTTC
. | TRBJ2-7 | . | TRBV9 | CASSVGPVGEQYF | TGTGCCAGCAGCGTAGGCCCCGTCGGCGAGCAGTACTTC
. | TRBJ2-3 | . | TRBV28 | CASSSLSAIKDTQYF | TGTGCCAGCAGTAGTCTGTCTGCGATTAAAGATACGCAGTATTTT
. | TRBJ2-7 | . | TRBV2 | CASYDWGLYEQYF | TGTGCCAGCTATGACTGGGGGTTGTACGAGCAGTACTTC
once | TRBJ1-1 | . | TRBV7-3 | CASSLAQNTEAFF | TGTGCCAGCAGCTTAGCTCAGAACACTGAAGCTTTCTTT
. | TRBJ2-3 | . | TRBV7-3 | CASSLTGAYTDTQYF | TGTGCCAGCAGCTTAACCGGGGCATACACAGATACGCAGTATTTT
. | TRBJ2-7 | TRBD1 | TRBV6-1 | CASTSGTVPYEQYF | TGTGCCAGCACTTCCGGGACAGTCCCCTACGAGCAGTACTTC
. | TRBJ2-7 | . | TRBV2 | CASSEVGYEQYF | TGTGCCAGCAGTGAAGTAGGTTACGAGCAGTACTTC
few | TRBJ2-1 | . | TRBV6-1 | CASSELNEQFF | TGTGCCAGCAGTGAATTAAATGAGCAGTTCTTC
once | TRBJ1-2 | . | TRBV5-4 | CTSSLGLNYGYTF | TGTACCAGCAGCTTGGGGCTAAACTATGGCTACACCTTC
. | TRBJ2-3 | TRBD2 | TRBV28 | CASSVTGGGADTQYF | TGTGCCAGCAGTGTCACCGGCGGGGGTGCAGATACGCAGTATTTT
. | TRBJ2-1 | . | TRBV19 | CASSIFNEQFF | TGTGCCAGTAGTATCTTCAATGAGCAGTTCTTC
. | TRBJ1-2 | TRBD1 | TRBV6-5 | CASSYSGTGDRGYTF | TGTGCCAGCAGTTACTCCGGGACAGGGGATCGGGGCTACACCTTC
. | TRBJ2-7 | . | TRBV10-1 | CASGPSAYEQYF | TGCGCCAGCGGTCCCTCTGCGTACGAGCAGTACTTC
. | TRBJ2-1 | TRBD1 | TRBV7-6 | CASSRGQGTYNEQFF | TGTGCCAGCAGTCGCGGACAGGGGACATACAATGAGCAGTTCTTC